These T cell receptor beta chains were read from a single sample in a study of cytomegalovirus exposure and HLA in healthy donors. Sequenced by immunoSEQ multiplex PCR; TCRdb stores in-frame clones only, minus some. The table records 63,000 or so clones, around 80% of them present only once. The sample was PBMCs. The receptors were sampled from a young woman in good health and CMV-seronegative. Each CDR3 is given with its conserved first and last residue. D genes are given only for firm matches. Rows give clone size only sometimes, using once, few, many, or a class for an expanded clone.

j_call d_call clone_size v_call cdr3_aa cdr3_nt
TRBJ2-7 . . TRBV25-1 CASGDNEQYF TGTGCCAGCGGGGACAACGAGCAGTACTTC
TRBJ2-1 . . TRBV30 CAWGESSSYNEQFF TGTGCCTGGGGGGAGTCGAGCTCCTACAATGAGCAGTTCTTC
TRBJ2-6 . . TRBV5-1 CASSLAGTGANVLTF TGCGCCAGCAGCTTGGCCGGGACTGGGGCCAACGTCCTGACTTTC
TRBJ2-6 TRBD1 . TRBV30 CAWSATGAGANVLTF TGTGCCTGGAGTGCGACAGGGGCTGGGGCCAACGTCCTGACTTTC
TRBJ2-7 TRBD1 . TRBV6-5 CASSYFPDRVEQYF TGTGCCAGCAGTTACTTCCCCGACAGGGTGGAGCAGTACTTC
TRBJ1-1 . once TRBV6-5 CASMFRLNTEAFF TGTGCCAGCATGTTTCGGTTGAACACTGAAGCTTTCTTT
TRBJ2-5 . . TRBV2 CASSQGSETQYF TGTGCCAGCAGTCAGGGGTCGGAGACCCAGTACTTC
TRBJ1-2 . . TRBV19 CASSKGDYGYTF TGTGCCAGTAGTAAGGGAGACTATGGCTACACCTTC
TRBJ2-1 . . TRBV6-1 CASRRDNINNEQFF TGTGCCAGCCGTCGGGACAACATCAACAATGAGCAGTTCTTC
TRBJ1-1 . . TRBV29-1 CSVSHAPGNTEAFF TGCAGCGTTTCCCACGCTCCAGGGAACACTGAAGCTTTCTTT
TRBJ1-5 TRBD1 . TRBV6-6 CASTRDRGSGQPQHF TGTGCCAGCACCCGGGACAGGGGGTCGGGTCAGCCCCAGCATTTT
TRBJ1-2 TRBD1 . TRBV30 CAWSAGGQGEGYTF TGTGCCTGGAGTGCCGGGGGACAGGGTGAAGGCTACACCTTC
TRBJ2-1 . . TRBV5-1 CASSLAGGASYNEQFF TGCGCCAGCAGCTTGGCCGGGGGAGCCTCCTACAATGAGCAGTTCTTC
TRBJ1-1 . . TRBV5-1 CASSRTGSGNTEAFF TGCGCCAGCAGCCGTACAGGATCGGGGAACACTGAAGCTTTCTTT
TRBJ2-1 TRBD2 . TRBV6-5 CASRLRTSFYNEQFF TGTGCCAGCAGGTTGCGGACTAGCTTTTACAATGAGCAGTTCTTC
TRBJ2-7 TRBD2 many TRBV4-2 CASSQDAGGTYEQYF TGTGCCAGCAGCCAAGATGCGGGGGGCACCTACGAGCAGTACTTC
TRBJ1-1 . . TRBV15 CATSRFRDTEAFF TGTGCCACCAGCAGGTTCCGCGACACTGAAGCTTTCTTT
TRBJ1-6 . . TRBV7-6 CASSPRTFPQGALHF TGTGCCAGCAGCCCCCGGACATTTCCGCAAGGGGCCCTCCACTTT